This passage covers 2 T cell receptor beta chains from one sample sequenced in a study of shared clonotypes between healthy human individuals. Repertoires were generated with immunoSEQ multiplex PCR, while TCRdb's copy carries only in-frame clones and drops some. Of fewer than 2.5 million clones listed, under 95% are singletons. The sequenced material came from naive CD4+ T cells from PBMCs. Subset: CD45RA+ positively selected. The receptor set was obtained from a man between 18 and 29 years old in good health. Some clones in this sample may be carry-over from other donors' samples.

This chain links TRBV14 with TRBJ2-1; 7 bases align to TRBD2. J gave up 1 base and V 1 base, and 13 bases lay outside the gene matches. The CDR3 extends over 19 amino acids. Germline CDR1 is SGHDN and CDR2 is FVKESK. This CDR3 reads CASSQVVGGSGLSYNEQFF. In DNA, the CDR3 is TGTGCCAGCAGCCAAGTGGTCGGGGGTAGCGGGTTGTCCTACAATGAGCAGTTCTTC.

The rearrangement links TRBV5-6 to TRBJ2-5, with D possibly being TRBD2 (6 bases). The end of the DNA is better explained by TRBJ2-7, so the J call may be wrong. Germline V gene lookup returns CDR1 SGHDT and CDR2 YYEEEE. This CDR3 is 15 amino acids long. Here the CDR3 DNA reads TGTGCCAGCAGCCCCCGGGCGGGACTCAGCTACGAGCAGTACTTC. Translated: CASSPRAGLSYEQYF.